This T cell receptor beta chain was recorded in a study of cytomegalovirus exposure and HLA in healthy donors. Study-wide points: An analysis that came later showed most CMV-associated TCR beta chains appearing HLA-restricted. In a later analysis, at a false discovery rate of 0.05, roughly 17,000 TCR beta sequences matched HLA alleles.

V lost 6 bases and J lost 5, with 10 bases in between. CDR3 length equals 13 residues. Germline V gene lookup returns CDR1 MNHEY and CDR2 SVGAGI. Comment on this clone: The antigen is undetermined.

The PCR made use of 60 Vbeta and 13 Jbeta primers. Assay: immunoSEQ multiplex PCR; the TCRdb copy retains only in-frame clones and omits some. Among under 200,000 clones, 80% were seen once, and the ten largest hold roughly 4.4%. The sample taken for sequencing was PBMCs. This clonotype originated in a man aged 30-40 years in good health and CMV-seronegative. The chain combines TRBV6-5 with TRBJ2-2; no clear D. CDR3 sequence: CASSLIQTGELFF. The CDR3 bases are TGTGCCAGCAGCCTCATACAAACCGGGGAGCTGTTTTTT.